The 18 T cell receptor beta chains given below trace back to one sample, sequenced in a study of naive and memory T cell subsets. An equimolar mix of two oligonucleotides served as the beta constant-region primer for TRBC1 and TRBC2. The ligated cDNA underwent four PCR rounds using SP2 and nested alpha and beta constant-region primers. TCRdb analysed the UMI-ligation and nested PCR reads with MiXCR anew, one entry per CDR3 protein. The repertoire includes around 130,000 distinct CDR3 sequences, roughly 36% of them detected once, and 0.75% to 1% sits in the top ten. Sequenced material: central memory CD4+ T cells from blood. These receptors originate from a human donor in good health.

The rearrangement uses TRBV12-3 or TRBV12-4 and TRBJ1-1, with 7 bases identical to TRBD1. The ends lost 3 bases at V and 11 bases at J; junction bases unmatched: 12. This CDR3 is 14 amino acids long. The chain's CDR3 is CASSFGQGEVRAFF. The CDR3, as DNA: TGTGCCAGCAGTTTCGGTCAGGGGGAGGTGAGGGCTTTCTTT.

This clonotype came up a few times. This chain joins TRBV28 and TRBJ2-1, with TRBD2 as a possible D gene (6 bases). This CDR3 region has 15 residues. V gave up 5 bases and J gave up 10 bases, with 21 bases separating them. Germline V CDR1 and CDR2: MDHEN, SYDVKM. The CDR3 sequence: CASSETSTVKWEQFF. The CDR3 DNA is TGTGCCAGCAGTGAGACTAGTACGGTCAAATGGGAGCAGTTCTTC.

Only a few counts were recorded for this clonotype. The chain has TRBV13 and TRBJ1-3; 9 bases agree with TRBD1. CDR3 length: 17 residues. J was trimmed by 7 bases and V by 3 bases; bases with no gene match: 13. Looked up from germline, CDR1 is PRHDT and CDR2 is FYEKMQ (reference sequence). CDR3 coding DNA: TGTGCCAGCAGCTTTGGCCGGGACAGGGCCGAAGGGAACACCATATATTTT. Amino acids: CASSFGRDRAEGNTIYF.

The chain couples TRBV5-1 to TRBJ1-4; D is uncertain. The length of the CDR3 is 15 residues. The ends were cut back, 3 bases at V and 0 bases at J, with 9 bases in the middle. Germline V CDR1 and CDR2: SGHRS, YFSETQ. CDR3 sequence (DNA): TGCGCCAGCAGCTCCGTTATTGCAACTAATGAAAAACTGTTTTTT. Protein sequence: CASSSVIATNEKLFF.

The chain carries TRBV19 and TRBJ1-5; the match to TRBD1 covers 7 bases. Germline assignment: CDR1 LNHDA and CDR2 SQIVND (reference sequence). V shed 1 base, J shed 6 bases, and the junction held 6 bases outside the gene matches. There are 15 residues in the CDR3. CDR3 nucleotides: TGTGCCAGTAGTATAGTTTGGGACAGTCGTCAGCCCCAGCATTTT. Residues: CASSIVWDSRQPQHF. Full variable domain (outside the CDR3, taken from reference TRBV19 and TRBJ1-5): DGGITQSPKYLFRKEGQNVTLSCEQNLNHDAMYWYRQDPGQGLRLIYYSQIVNDFQKGDIAEGYSVSREKKESFPLTVTSAQKNPTAFYLCASSIVWDSRQPQHFGDGTRLSIL.

J is TRBJ2-3 and V is TRBV7-2; D is perhaps TRBD2 (6 bases). The V and J ends lost 6 bases and 0 bases respectively, with 13 bases between them. The CDR3 covers 15 residues. Germline V gene data show CDR1 as SGHTA and CDR2 as FQGNSA. This CDR3 is CASRPGAGSTDTQYF. The DNA for the CDR3 is TGTGCCAGCAGACCGGGAGCGGGTAGCACAGATACGCAGTATTTT.

The gene calls are TRBV20-1 and TRBJ1-5; tentatively, D is TRBD1 (5 bases). The ends were cut back, 0 bases at V and 3 bases at J, with 12 bases in the middle. Germline-derived CDR1 and CDR2 are DFQATT and SNEGSKA (reference sequence). There are 15 residues in the CDR3. Here the CDR3 DNA reads TGCAGTGCTAGAGAGTCTCAGGGAGTCAATCAGCCCCAGCATTTT. Its translation is CSARESQGVNQPQHF.

This clonotype has a count of ten or more. This chain connects TRBV19 to TRBJ1-5, with D maybe TRBD1 (6 bases). The CDR3 is 16 amino acids. CDR1 is LNHDA, CDR2 SQIVND, per germline (reference sequence). V lost 3 bases, J lost 5 bases, and 17 bases lay in between. CDR3: CASSIFRGVGDQPQHF. The CDR3 coding sequence is TGTGCCAGTAGTATTTTTAGGGGGGTCGGCGATCAGCCCCAGCATTTT.

This clonotype was seen just once. The V gene is TRBV7-6, the J gene TRBJ2-1; perhaps D is TRBD1 or TRBD2 (5 bases each). The V and J ends lost 5 bases and 0 bases respectively, with 14 bases between them. This CDR3 region has 16 residues. Germline V CDR1 and CDR2: SGHVS, FNYEAQ. The DNA for the CDR3 is TGTGCCAGCAGCATGGGACGGTCGAGCTCCTACAATGAGCAGTTCTTC. Protein: CASSMGRSSSYNEQFF.

The chain joins TRBV7-6 to TRBJ1-2; 7 bases are shared with TRBD1. The CDR3 has 17 residues. Germline CDR1 reads SGHVS; CDR2 reads FNYEAQ. V lost 2 bases and J lost 2; bases outside the gene matches: 11. The CDR3 is CASSLYSRGQANYGYTF. DNA for the CDR3: TGTGCCAGCAGCTTATACTCCCGCGGACAGGCCAACTATGGCTACACCTTC. Full variable domain (missing parts from reference TRBV7-6 and TRBJ1-2): GAGVSQSPRYKVTKRGQDVALRCDPISGHVSLYWYRQALGQGPEFLTYFNYEAQQDKSGLPNDRFSAERPEGSISTLTIQRTEQRDSAMYRCASSLYSRGQANYGYTFGSGTRLTVV.

This clonotype has ten or more counts. The V and J genes are TRBV28 and TRBJ2-7; 7 bases are shared with TRBD1. Looked up from germline, CDR1 is MDHEN and CDR2 is SYDVKM. J was trimmed by 3 bases and V by 5 bases; bases with no gene match: 7. The CDR3 extends over 14 amino acids. The CDR3 nucleotides are TGTGCCAGCAGTCTAGGGGGCAGGGACTACGAGCAGTACTTC. Amino acid sequence: CASSLGGRDYEQYF.

This chain uses TRBV6-5 with TRBJ1-2; 7 positions match TRBD1. Germline-derived CDR1 and CDR2 are MNHEY and SVGAGI. The CDR3 runs 15 residues. Losses at the gene ends were 6 bases for V and 1 base for J; bases not matched to a gene: 8. The CDR3 is CASSRAGGGNYGYTF. The CDR3 nucleotides are TGTGCCAGCAGCAGGGCAGGGGGTGGTAACTATGGCTACACCTTC.

The V gene is TRBV5-1, the J gene TRBJ1-4; perhaps TRBD1 as D (5 bases). The CDR3 contains 14 residues. The germline V and J ends were trimmed by 1 base and 7 bases, with 11 bases remaining between them. Germline values: CDR1 SGHRS, CDR2 YFSETQ. The CDR3 protein is CASSLLQGGEKLFF. CDR3 DNA sequence: TGCGCCAGCAGCTTGCTGCAGGGCGGTGAAAAACTGTTTTTT.

The chain carries TRBV9 and TRBJ2-2; D gene ambiguous. CDR3 size: 15 residues. Looked up from germline, CDR1 is SGDLS and CDR2 is YYNGEE. Deletions cut 4 bases from V and 1 base from J, with 11 bases between. The CDR3 loop is CASSSGVVNTGELFF. The CDR3, as DNA: TGTGCCAGCAGCTCGGGTGTAGTGAACACCGGGGAGCTGTTTTTT.

In this sample, this clonotype turned up many times. The chain has TRBV30 and TRBJ1-5; 8 nucleotides align to TRBD1. V shed 2 bases, J shed 5 bases, and the junction held 8 bases outside the gene matches. The CDR3 length is 15 residues. CDR1 is GTSNPN, CDR2 SVGIG, per germline (reference sequence). The CDR3 bases are TGTGCCTGGAGTCGCAGGGGGCTGTTAGATCAGCCCCAGCATTTT. Translation gives CAWSRRGLLDQPQHF.

This chain links TRBV12-3 or TRBV12-4 with TRBJ2-5; 10 bases are a match to TRBD1. After removal of 6 bases from V and 3 bases from J, the junction contained 7 bases not matched to a gene. The CDR3 has 15 residues. The CDR3 DNA reads as TGTGCCAGCAGCGCGGGACAGGGGAACAAAGAGACCCAGTACTTC. Translation: CASSAGQGNKETQYF.

This clonotype has a handful of counts. The J gene is TRBJ1-1, the V gene TRBV5-1; TRBD1 is a possible D gene (6 bases). V was trimmed by 2 bases and J by 0 bases, leaving 8 bases between them. This CDR3 has 14 amino acids. Germline CDR1 and CDR2: SGHRS and YFSETQ. DNA for the CDR3: TGCGCCAGCAGCTTTGGACAGTTGAACACTGAAGCTTTCTTT. Residues: CASSFGQLNTEAFF.

This clonotype has ten or more counts. The chain combines TRBV20-1 with TRBJ1-5; maybe TRBD1 (5 bases). The V gene's germline CDR1 is DFQATT and CDR2 SNEGSKA (reference sequence). CDR3 size: 14 residues. With 4 bases removed from V and 3 bases from J, the gap between germline ends came to 13 bases. This chain's CDR3 is CSAITRGPNQPQHF. The CDR3 DNA follows: TGCAGTGCTATAACGCGGGGACCCAATCAGCCCCAGCATTTT.